The following is a T cell receptor (beta chain) sequence with its context. Its antigen is undetermined. The CDR3 contains 14 residues. The V end was cut by 5 bases, the J end by 4 bases, with 12 bases between. CDR1 is LNHDA, CDR2 SQIVND, per germline (reference sequence). This sample stems from a study of cytomegalovirus exposure and HLA in healthy donors. Broader study findings: Most sequenced TCRs were rare (though some public TCRs occurred in many donors).

It was with 60 Vbeta and 13 Jbeta primers that the PCR ran. The method was immunoSEQ multiplex PCR; TCRdb's version includes in-frame clones alone and lacks a portion of them. The sample includes 160,000 or so clones, 80% of them seen just once. The gene calls are TRBV19 and TRBJ1-5; D not certain. This receptor was obtained from a man aged 35 to 55 in good health and CMV-seronegative. Material: PBMCs. The CDR3 loop is CASSGVAGNQPQHF. In nucleotides, the CDR3 is TGTGCCAGTAGTGGGGTGGCGGGGAATCAGCCCCAGCATTTT.